The rows below give T cell receptor beta chains drawn from one sample of a study of cytomegalovirus exposure and HLA in healthy donors. Produced via immunoSEQ multiplex PCR; TCRdb's table is partial and in-frame only. The sample contains some 110,000 clones, just under 95% of which appear only once. Sequencing used PBMCs. Receptor source: a young woman in good health and CMV-seronegative. CDR3s include the opening cysteine and the closing phenylalanine or tryptophan. The D gene is left open where the match is weak. Rows give clone size only sometimes, using once, few, many, or a class for an expanded clone.

d_call	clone_size	v_call	j_call	cdr3_aa	cdr3_nt
TRBD1	NA	TRBV19	TRBJ1-1	CASSVGQVYTEAFF	TGTGCCAGTAGTGTCGGACAGGTCTACACTGAAGCTTTCTTT
TRBD2	NA	TRBV29-1	TRBJ2-7	CSVQSGREVHEQYF	TGCAGCGTTCAAAGCGGGAGGGAGGTCCACGAGCAGTACTTC
NA	NA	TRBV29-1	TRBJ1-3	CSALVWEAGLNTIYF	TGCAGCGCTCTTGTCTGGGAGGCGGGATTAAACACCATATATTTT
NA	NA	TRBV30	TRBJ2-2	CAWRRGGTGELFF	TGTGCCTGGAGAAGGGGTGGAACCGGGGAGCTGTTTTTT
TRBD1	NA	TRBV5-1	TRBJ2-3	CASSLQGGGRDTQYF	TGCGCCAGCAGCCTCCAAGGGGGCGGAAGAGATACGCAGTATTTT
NA	NA	TRBV28	TRBJ2-1	CASSLGWGRSSYNEQFF	TGTGCCAGCAGTTTAGGATGGGGCCGCAGCTCCTACAATGAGCAGTTCTTC
TRBD1	NA	TRBV7-9	TRBJ1-1	CASSSRQGLTEAFF	TGTGCCAGCAGCTCGCGACAGGGGCTCACTGAAGCTTTCTTT
NA	NA	TRBV27	TRBJ2-2	CASSLYGGGSGELFF	TGTGCCAGCAGTTTGTACGGGGGAGGATCCGGGGAGCTGTTTTTT
NA	NA	TRBV27	TRBJ1-2	CASKQGGDNYGYTF	TGTGCCAGCAAACAGGGAGGGGATAACTATGGCTACACCTTC
NA	NA	TRBV6-1	TRBJ1-3	CASSWTQNSGNTIYF	TGTGCCAGCAGTTGGACACAGAACTCTGGAAACACCATATATTTT
NA	once	TRBV19	TRBJ1-2	CASSIEHRVGYGYTF	TGTGCCAGTAGTATAGAACACAGAGTGGGCTATGGCTACACCTTC
NA	NA	TRBV5-6	TRBJ1-4	CASSLWAYREKLFF	TGTGCCAGCAGCTTGTGGGCCTATCGGGAAAAACTGTTTTTT
TRBD2	NA	TRBV4-2	TRBJ2-3	CASSQASGSSVTQYF	TGTGCCAGCAGCCAAGCTAGCGGGAGCTCTGTTACGCAGTATTTT
TRBD2	NA	TRBV6-1	TRBJ2-1	CASSPGRGYDNEQFF	TGTGCCAGCAGTCCTGGGAGGGGATACGACAATGAGCAGTTCTTC
NA	NA	TRBV2	TRBJ2-7	CASSAGNLAYEQYF	TGTGCCAGCAGTGCCGGGAATTTGGCCTACGAGCAGTACTTC
NA	NA	TRBV29-1	TRBJ1-1	CSVVTVLGTEAFF	TGCAGCGTTGTGACAGTCTTGGGCACTGAAGCTTTCTTT